What follows are 9 T cell receptor beta chains derived from one specimen sequenced in a study of spatial heterogeneity in lung cancer. Study-wide results and caveats: Expanded alpha and beta TCR counts within tumors tracked tumor mutation counts.

The time point is: sample taken at primary tumor resection. From the 5' RACE reads, TCRdb called clonotypes with MiXCR, one entry per CDR3 protein. The sample carries 3,000 to 4,000 distinct CDR3 sequences, over 5.5% recorded once. Their antigens remain unidentified. Sequenced here: lung tumor tissue, sampled at surgery. Receptors were obtained from a female donor with early-stage non-small cell lung cancer.

This clonotype counts as medium-sized. The chain combines TRBV7-9 with TRBJ2-3, with D perhaps matching TRBD1 (5 bases). The V and J ends lost 1 base and 3 bases respectively, with 11 bases between them. Germline-derived CDR1 and CDR2 are SEHNR and FQNEAQ (reference sequence). This CDR3 contains 15 residues. Here the CDR3 DNA reads TGTGCCAGCAGCTTAGGCTTGTCAGGGACAGATACGCAGTATTTT. Translating it yields CASSLGLSGTDTQYF.

By share, this clonotype ranks as medium-sized. V is TRBV6-1 and J is TRBJ2-7; 7 bases are a match to TRBD1. The germline V gene encodes CDR1 MNHNS and CDR2 SASEGT. J lost 1 base, V lost 8 bases, and 11 bases had no gene match. The CDR3 extends over 15 amino acids. This CDR3 reads CASSFPGQASYEQYV. The CDR3 DNA reads as TGTGCCAGCTCCTTCCCTGGACAGGCGTCCTACGAGCAGTACGTC.

This clonotype is deemed medium-sized. This chain uses TRBV24-1 with TRBJ2-1; 7 nucleotides line up with TRBD2. The germline V gene encodes CDR1 KGHDR and CDR2 SFDVKD. With V trimmed by 0 bases and J by 10 bases, 8 bases remained unmatched. The length of the CDR3 is 15 residues. This chain's CDR3 is CATSDLGTNAFEQFF. CDR3 bases: TGTGCCACCAGTGATTTGGGGACTAACGCATTCGAGCAGTTCTTC.

By its share, this clonotype is medium-sized. This chain connects TRBV6-5 to TRBJ2-2; 9 nucleotides match TRBD1. This CDR3 comprises 14 residues. The V gene end was trimmed by 9 bases and the J gene end by 4 bases; junction bases not matched to a gene: 6. Germline assignment: CDR1 MNHEY and CDR2 SVGAGI. In nucleotides, the CDR3 is TGTGCCAGTAGACCGGGACAGGGCACCGGGGAGCTGTTTTTT. It yields the protein CASRPGQGTGELFF.

By frequency in the sample, this clonotype is medium-sized. The J gene is TRBJ1-2, the V gene TRBV5-1; D gene unclear. Per germline, CDR1 SGHRS and CDR2 YFSETQ. CDR3 length: 14 amino acids. V lost 2 bases and J 3 bases, leaving 11 bases between the germline ends. The CDR3 loop reads CASSFGGRDYGYTF. The CDR3 DNA reads as TGCGCCAGCAGCTTTGGAGGACGGGACTATGGCTACACCTTC.

By frequency in the sample, this clonotype is medium-sized (0.01 to 0.1%). The rearrangement uses TRBV5-4 and TRBJ1-2; maybe TRBD1 (6 bases). CDR3 size: 14 residues. The ends were cut back, 3 bases at V and 3 bases at J, with 12 bases in the middle. The germline V gene encodes CDR1 SGHNT and CDR2 YYREEE (reference sequence). The DNA of the CDR3 is TGTGCCAGCAGCTCTGAACAGGGCTACTATGGCTACACCTTC. Amino acid sequence: CASSSEQGYYGYTF.

In this sample, this clonotype is large (0.1 to 1%). The chain joins TRBV28 to TRBJ2-7; 8 nucleotides line up with TRBD1. Per the germline V gene, CDR1 is MDHEN and CDR2 is SYDVKM. V shed 5 bases, J shed 3 bases, and the junction held 9 bases outside the gene matches. The CDR3 covers 15 residues. The CDR3, as DNA: TGTGCCAGCAGTCCTAGGACAGGGAACTTCTACGAGCAGTACTTC. Amino acid sequence: CASSPRTGNFYEQYF.

This chain joins TRBV20-1 and TRBJ2-7; 12 bases are a match to TRBD2. The CDR3 has 14 residues. Germline CDR1 DFQATT, CDR2 SNEGSKA (reference sequence). Trimming took 1 base from V and 2 from J; bases not matched to a gene: 0. The CDR3 DNA is TGCAGTGCTAGAGGACTAGCGGGAGCCTACGAGCAGTACTTC. Translated, it gives CSARGLAGAYEQYF.

This clonotype is medium-sized by share. This chain uses TRBV27 with TRBJ2-3; D is undetermined. The V gene's germline CDR1 is MNHEY and CDR2 SMNVEV (reference sequence). The V end lost 1 base, the J end lost 9 bases, and 17 bases lay between the germline ends. This CDR3 has 15 amino acids. The CDR3 is CASSLYTPPGSTQYF. DNA for the CDR3: TGTGCCAGCAGTTTATATACCCCACCGGGTAGCACGCAGTATTTT.